This T cell receptor (beta chain) was sequenced during a study of T cell responses to AZD1222 COVID-19 vaccine. TCRdb's table, derived via immunoSEQ multiplex PCR, lists solely in-frame clones and lacks some. Of around 150,000 clones listed, about 90% are singletons. Germline V gene sequence: CDR1 MDHEN, CDR2 SYDVKM. Trimming removed 6 bases at V and 3 bases at J, with 12 bases between. This CDR3 contains 14 residues. This sequence originates from an adult in good health. Specimen: peripheral blood, collected on day 0 of AZD1222 vaccination. The genes are TRBV28 and TRBJ1-5; maybe TRBD1 (5 bases). The CDR3 DNA is TGTGCCAGCAGATCCGGGGGGAACAATCAGCCCCAGCATTTT. Its translation is CASRSGGNNQPQHF. Based on the CDR3 plus reference TRBV28 and TRBJ1-5, the full variable domain is DVKVTQSSRYLVKRTGEKVFLECVQDMDHENMFWYRQDPGLGLRLIYFSYDVKMKEKGDIPEGYSVSREKKERFSLILESASTNQTSMYLCASRSGGNNQPQHFGDGTRLSIL.